Shown below are 8 T cell receptor beta chains from a single sample sequenced in a study of regulatory T cells in long-lasting Graves disease. Time point indicated: newly diagnosed GD, antithyroid drugs for less than 3 months. PBMC RNA was the source of the TCR library. CDR3-region Arm-PCR and iRepertoire HTBI primers produced the TCR beta libraries. TCRdb re-called the multiplex PCR reads through MiXCR, storing one row per CDR3 protein. The sample lists approximately 400,000 distinct CDR3 sequences, more than 12% occurring once. These sequences were also reported in another study, on T cells in Graves' hyperthyroidism and ophthalmopathy.

The source material was peripheral blood mononuclear cells (PBMCs), sampled at new diagnosis, from a patient treated with antithyroid drugs. These receptors all stem from a woman aged 25 to 45 with Graves disease.

This clonotype was seen repeatedly, ten times or more. This sequence joins TRBV6-2 or TRBV6-3 and TRBJ2-5; no definite D call. The germline CDR1 and CDR2 sequences are MNHEY and SVGEGT. There are 14 residues in the CDR3. V lost 2 bases, J lost 5 bases, and 12 bases lay in between. In DNA, the CDR3 is TGTGCCAGCAGTTACGACTTCCCTAGGGAGACCCAGTACTTC. This codes for CASSYDFPRETQYF.

The table lists this clonotype with many counts. V usage is TRBV11-3 and J usage is TRBJ2-3; no definite D call. CDR1 is SGHNT and CDR2 is YENEEA in the germline V gene. This CDR3 is 12 amino acids long. V was clipped by 3 bases and J by 6 bases, with 7 bases between them. The CDR3 DNA reads as TGTGCCAGCAGCTTTAGATGGGATACGCAGTATTTT. It encodes CASSFRWDTQYF.

Turning to this clonotype: The CDR3 carries no conserved terminal phenylalanine or tryptophan, so it likely arises from a read error. This chain uses TRBV5-1 with TRBJ2-5, with 11 positions matching TRBD1. J lost 2 bases, V lost 4 bases, and 4 bases had no gene match. Per the germline V gene, CDR1 is SGHRS and CDR2 is YFSETQ. The CDR3 is 15 amino acids. The CDR3 protein is CASSPGTGGQETQYL. CDR3 in DNA: TGCGCCAGCAGCCCCGGGACAGGGGGTCAAGAGACCCAGTACCTC.

The chain links TRBV6-1 to TRBJ1-6; 7 bases line up with TRBD1. After removal of 6 bases from V and 6 bases from J, the junction contained 5 bases not matched to a gene. This CDR3 contains 14 residues. CDR1 MNHNS and CDR2 SASEGT come from the germline V gene. DNA for the CDR3: TGTGCCAGCAGGGAACAGGGGTCTAATTCACCCCTCCACTTT. Its translation is CASREQGSNSPLHF.

This clonotype was counted ten times or more. V is TRBV15 and J is TRBJ2-2; possible D gene TRBD2, 6 bases. The V gene's germline CDR1 is LNHNV and CDR2 YYDKDF (reference sequence). The CDR3 spans 15 residues. Trimming took off 9 bases at V and 4 bases at J, with 18 bases between the two ends. The CDR3 DNA reads as TGTGCCACTCGGGCCAGGGACTGGGGCACCGGGGAGCTGTTTTTT. Residues: CATRARDWGTGELFF.

At least ten counts were recorded for this clonotype. The chain joins TRBV7-9 to TRBJ2-7; no firm D call. The CDR3 is 14 residues long. Germline assignment: CDR1 SEHNR and CDR2 FQNEAQ (reference sequence). Between the trimmed V and J ends, which lost 4 bases and 3 bases, there was a span of 13 bases. CDR3 nucleotide sequence: TGTGCCAGCAGCTCCTCGGACCCGTACTACGAGCAGTACTTC. This translates into CASSSSDPYYEQYF.

Of note for this clonotype: A much larger clone differs from this one at a single base, so this may be a read error. The rearrangement joins TRBV2 to TRBJ2-1, with D unresolved. The CDR3 extends over 11 amino acids. Germline-derived CDR1 and CDR2 are SNHLY and FYNNEI. The DNA of the CDR3 is TGTGCCAGCACCCCCTACAATGAGCTGTTCTTC. Its translation is CASTPYNELFF. Variable domain in full (rest from reference TRBV2 and TRBJ2-1): EPEVTQTPSHQVTQMGQEVILRCVPISNHLYFYWYRQILGQKVEFLVSFYNNEISEKSEIFDDQFSVERPDGSNFTLKIRSTKLEDSAMYFCASTPYNELFFGPGTRLTVL.

This chain uses TRBV20-1 with TRBJ2-3; possibly TRBD2 for D (5 bases). Germline CDR1 is DFQATT and CDR2 is SNEGSKA (reference sequence). The CDR3 runs to 10 residues. Between the trimmed V and J ends, which lost 6 bases and 5 bases, there was a span of 6 bases. As DNA, the CDR3 is TGCAGTGCCCGGGGAGATACGCAGTATTTT. Its translation: CSARGDTQYF.